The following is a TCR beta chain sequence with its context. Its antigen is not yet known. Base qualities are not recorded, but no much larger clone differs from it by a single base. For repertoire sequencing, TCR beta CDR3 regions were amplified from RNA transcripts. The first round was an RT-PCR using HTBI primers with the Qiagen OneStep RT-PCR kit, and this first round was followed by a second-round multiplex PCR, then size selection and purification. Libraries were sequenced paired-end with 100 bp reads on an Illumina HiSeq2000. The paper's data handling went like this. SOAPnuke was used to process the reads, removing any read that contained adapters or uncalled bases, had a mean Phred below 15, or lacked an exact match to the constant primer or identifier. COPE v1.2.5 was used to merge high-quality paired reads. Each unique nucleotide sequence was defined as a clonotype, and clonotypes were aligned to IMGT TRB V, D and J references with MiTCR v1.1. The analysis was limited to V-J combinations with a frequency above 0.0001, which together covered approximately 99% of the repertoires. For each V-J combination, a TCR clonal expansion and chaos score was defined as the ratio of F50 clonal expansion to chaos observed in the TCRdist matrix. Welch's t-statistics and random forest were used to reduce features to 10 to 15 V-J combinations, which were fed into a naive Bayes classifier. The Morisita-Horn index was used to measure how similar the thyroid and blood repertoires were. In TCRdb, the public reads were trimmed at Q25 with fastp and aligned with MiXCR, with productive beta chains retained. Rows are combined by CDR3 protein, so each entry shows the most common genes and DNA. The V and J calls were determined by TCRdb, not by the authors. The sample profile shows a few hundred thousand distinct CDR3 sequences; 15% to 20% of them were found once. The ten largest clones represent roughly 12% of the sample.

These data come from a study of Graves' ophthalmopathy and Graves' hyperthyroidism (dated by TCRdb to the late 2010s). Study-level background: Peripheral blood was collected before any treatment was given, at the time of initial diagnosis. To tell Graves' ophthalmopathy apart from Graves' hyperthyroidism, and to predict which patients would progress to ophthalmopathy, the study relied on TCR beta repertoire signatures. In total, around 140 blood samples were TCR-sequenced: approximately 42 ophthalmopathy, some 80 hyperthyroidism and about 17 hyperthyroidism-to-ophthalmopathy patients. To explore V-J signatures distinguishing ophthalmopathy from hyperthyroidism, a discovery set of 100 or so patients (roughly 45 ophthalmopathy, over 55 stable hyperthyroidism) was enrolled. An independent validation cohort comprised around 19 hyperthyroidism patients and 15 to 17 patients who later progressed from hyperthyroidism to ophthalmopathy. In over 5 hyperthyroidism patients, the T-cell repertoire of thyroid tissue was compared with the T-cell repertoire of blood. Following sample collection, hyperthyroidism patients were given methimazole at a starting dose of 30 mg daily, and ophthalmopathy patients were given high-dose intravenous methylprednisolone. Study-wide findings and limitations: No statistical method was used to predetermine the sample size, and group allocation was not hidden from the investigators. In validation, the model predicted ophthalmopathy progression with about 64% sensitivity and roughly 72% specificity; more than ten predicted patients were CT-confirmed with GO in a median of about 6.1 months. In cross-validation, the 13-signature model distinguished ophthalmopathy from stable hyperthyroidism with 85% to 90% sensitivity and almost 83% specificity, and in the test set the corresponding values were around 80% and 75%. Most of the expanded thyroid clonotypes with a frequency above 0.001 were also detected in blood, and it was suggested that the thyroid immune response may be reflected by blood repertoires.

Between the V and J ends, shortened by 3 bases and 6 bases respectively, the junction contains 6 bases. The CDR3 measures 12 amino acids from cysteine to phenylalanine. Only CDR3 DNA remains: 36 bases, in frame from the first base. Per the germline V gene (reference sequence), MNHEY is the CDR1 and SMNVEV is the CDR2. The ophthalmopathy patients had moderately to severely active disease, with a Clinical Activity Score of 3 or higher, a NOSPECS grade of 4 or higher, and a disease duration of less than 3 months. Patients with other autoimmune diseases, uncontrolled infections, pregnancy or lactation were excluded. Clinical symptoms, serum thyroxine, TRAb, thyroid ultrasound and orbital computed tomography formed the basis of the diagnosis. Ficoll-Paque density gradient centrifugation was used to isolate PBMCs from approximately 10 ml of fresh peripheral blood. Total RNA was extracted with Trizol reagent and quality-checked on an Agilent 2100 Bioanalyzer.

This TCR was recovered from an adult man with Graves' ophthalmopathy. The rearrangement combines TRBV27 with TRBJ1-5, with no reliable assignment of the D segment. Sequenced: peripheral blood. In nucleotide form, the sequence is TGTGCCAGCAGTTTTAACGGTCAGCCCCAGCATTTT. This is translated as CASSFNGQPQHF.